The 23 T cell receptor beta chains below come from one sample, sequenced in a study of blood T cell repertoires in COVID-19. The repertoire was sequenced with immunoSEQ multiplex PCR; TCRdb's copy has only in-frame clones and lacks some. The sample has 380,000 or so clones, about 89% seen once. The sample comprised peripheral blood. The receptors here all came from a man aged 35 to 55 with acute or convalescent COVID-19.

This chain uses TRBV4-1 with TRBJ2-3, with 12 bases lining up with TRBD2. Germline-derived CDR1 and CDR2 are MGHRA and YSYEKL. The CDR3 extends over 16 amino acids. V lost 5 bases to trimming and J lost 2 bases; unmatched junction nucleotides: 5. The CDR3 region has the DNA TGCGCCAGCAGCTCGGGACTAGCGGGTATCACAGATACGCAGTATTTT. Amino acids: CASSSGLAGITDTQYF.

The V gene is TRBV10-3, the J gene TRBJ2-5, with 10 bases fitting TRBD1. CDR3 length: 15 amino acids. CDR1 ENHRY and CDR2 SYGVKD come from the germline V gene. J gave up 2 bases and V 6 bases, and 6 bases lay outside the gene matches. The CDR3, as DNA: TGTGCCATCAGGAGGGGACAGGGGAATCAAGAGACCCAGTACTTC. Translation: CAIRRGQGNQETQYF.

The CDR3 DNA follows: TGCGCCAGCAGCCCCTTAGGGACAGAATACAATGAGCAGTTCTTC. It encodes CASSPLGTEYNEQFF. The chain combines TRBV5-1 with TRBJ2-1; TRBD1 aligns across 7 bases. V was clipped by 4 bases and J by 4 bases; unmatched bases: 8. Germline V gives CDR1 SGHRS, CDR2 YFSETQ. This CDR3 comprises 15 residues.

The V and J genes are TRBV6-7 and TRBJ1-3; a weak D match, TRBD1 (6 bases). TRBV6-7 is an open reading frame whose function is uncertain. CDR3 length: 14 amino acids. Between the trimmed V and J ends, which lost 6 bases and 1 base, there was a span of 10 bases. CDR3 protein: CASRQGGSGNTIYF. The CDR3 nucleotides read TGTGCCAGCAGACAGGGAGGGTCTGGAAACACCATATATTTT.

The chain has TRBV10-3 and TRBJ1-5, with 9 positions matching TRBD1. The length of the CDR3 is 17 residues. V shed 3 bases, J shed 4 bases, and the junction held 10 bases outside the gene matches. Germline V gene sequence: CDR1 ENHRY, CDR2 SYGVKD. The chain's CDR3 is CAISDGTGLRENQPQHF. CDR3 DNA sequence: TGTGCCATCAGTGACGGGACAGGGCTTAGAGAGAATCAGCCCCAGCATTTT.

J is TRBJ1-6 and V is TRBV27; TRBD1 might be the D (5 bases). This CDR3 comprises 15 residues. V lost 4 bases and J 0 bases, leaving 7 bases between the germline ends. The V gene's germline CDR1 is MNHEY and CDR2 SMNVEV (reference sequence). CDR3 nucleotide sequence: TGTGCCAGCAGTTGGGGGGGCTCCTATAATTCACCCCTCCACTTT. Amino acids: CASSWGGSYNSPLHF.

J is TRBJ1-1 and V is TRBV28; possible D gene TRBD1, 5 bases. CDR3 size: 12 residues. Germline CDR1 and CDR2: MDHEN and SYDVKM. V lost 8 bases and J 5 bases, leaving 12 bases between the germline ends. CDR3 sequence: CASHWGRTEAFF. CDR3 nucleotide sequence: TGTGCCAGCCACTGGGGCCGGACTGAAGCTTTCTTT.

A single count supports this clone. The chain combines TRBV11-2 with TRBJ2-1; D possibly corresponds to TRBD2 (6 bases). The germline gives CDR1 SGHAT, CDR2 FQNNGV. This CDR3 has 16 residues. Trimming cost V 2 bases and J 2 bases, with 13 bases left between them. The CDR3 nucleotides are TGTGCCAGCAGCTTACGTGTGGAGGGTCCCTACAATGAGCAGTTCTTC. Its translation: CASSLRVEGPYNEQFF.

This clone was recorded a few times. The chain employs TRBV6-5 and TRBJ1-1; D is possibly TRBD1 (6 bases). Per the germline V gene, CDR1 is MNHEY and CDR2 is SVGAGI. CDR3 length: 14 residues. V was clipped by 8 bases and J by 1 base, with 14 bases between them. The CDR3 DNA reads as TGTGCCAGCGCTGCCGGGGGGGCGAACACTGAAGCTTTCTTT. This encodes CASAAGGANTEAFF.

This chain joins TRBV4-2 and TRBJ1-2; 7 bases are a match to TRBD1. The CDR3 is made up of 14 amino acids. Per germline, CDR1 LGHNA and CDR2 YNFKEQ. V lost 0 bases, J lost 2 bases, and 0 bases stayed unmatched. For the CDR3, the DNA is TGTGCCAGCAGCCAAGAACAGGGGAACTATGGCTACACCTTC. It codes for CASSQEQGNYGYTF.

The chain joins TRBV30 to TRBJ1-2; D is unresolved. The CDR3 has 12 amino acids. The germline V and J ends were trimmed by 5 bases and 4 bases, with 11 bases remaining between them. Germline lookup yields CDR1 GTSNPN and CDR2 SVGIG (reference sequence). This CDR3 is CAWGEGGYGYTF. DNA of the CDR3: TGTGCCTGGGGGGAGGGCGGCTATGGCTACACCTTC.

A single count supports this clone. This chain uses TRBV5-5 with TRBJ1-2; 7 nucleotides align to TRBD1. Per germline, CDR1 SGHKS and CDR2 YYEKEE (reference sequence). This CDR3 is 14 amino acids long. With 1 base clipped from V and 6 bases from J, the junction kept 6 bases outside the gene matches. CDR3 sequence reads: CASSLSVGGDGYTF. CDR3 DNA sequence: TGTGCCAGCAGCTTGTCGGTAGGGGGCGATGGCTACACCTTC.

The gene calls are TRBV5-4 and TRBJ2-7, with D perhaps matching TRBD2 (6 bases). This CDR3 has 15 amino acids. Germline values: CDR1 SGHNT, CDR2 YYREEE (reference sequence). The V end lost 4 bases, the J end lost 1 base, and 15 bases lay between the germline ends. The CDR3 DNA sequence: TGTGCCAGCAGCCGGGTGGGACGGGAGTCCTACGAGCAGTACTTC. Its translation: CASSRVGRESYEQYF.

The chain links TRBV28 to TRBJ2-6; D is possibly TRBD2 (6 bases). Between the trimmed V and J ends, which lost 4 bases and 2 bases, there was a span of 9 bases. The CDR3 totals 15 residues. The germline V gene has CDR1 MDHEN and CDR2 SYDVKM. CDR3 nucleotide sequence: TGTGCCAGCAGTTACGGGGGAGCTGGGGCCAACGTCCTGACTTTC. It encodes CASSYGGAGANVLTF.

This clone was counted only a few times. The chain links TRBV11-2 to TRBJ2-2; possible D gene TRBD1, 5 bases. Germline V CDR1 and CDR2: SGHAT, FQNNGV. The CDR3 length is 15 residues. The germline V and J ends were trimmed by 4 bases and 5 bases, with 14 bases remaining between them. Written as DNA, the CDR3 is TGTGCCAGCAGCTCCCTGAAAGGGGCGACCGGGGAGCTGTTTTTT. Translated: CASSSLKGATGELFF.

V and J are TRBV5-5 and TRBJ2-3; 8 bases fit TRBD2. Germline CDR1 SGHKS, CDR2 YYEKEE (reference sequence). V gave up 4 bases and J gave up 2 bases; unmatched junction bases: 9. The CDR3 sequence is 16 residues long. The DNA of the CDR3 is TGTGCCAGCAGCGGTAGAGCGGGGGCCCTCACAGATACGCAGTATTTT. It codes for CASSGRAGALTDTQYF. The whole variable domain, filled in from reference TRBV5-5 and TRBJ2-3, reads DAGVTQSPTHLIKTRGQQVTLRCSPISGHKSVSWYQQVLGQGPQFIFQYYEKEERGRGNFPDRFSARQFPNYSSELNVNALLLGDSALYLCASSGRAGALTDTQYFGPGTRLTVL.

This clone has more than one count but fewer than ten. The V and J genes are TRBV3-1 (or the pseudogene TRBV3-2) and TRBJ1-2; D is undetermined. Germline CDR1 LGHDT, CDR2 YNNKEL (reference sequence). This CDR3 spans 14 amino acids. Between the trimmed V and J ends, which lost 0 bases and 8 bases, there was a span of 13 bases. The CDR3 is CASSQDHRLEGYTF. For the CDR3, the DNA is TGTGCCAGCAGCCAAGATCACAGATTGGAAGGCTACACCTTC.

This chain joins TRBV29-1 and TRBJ2-3, with TRBD2 matching 13 bases. CDR3 length equals 18 residues. Germline V gene sequence: CDR1 SQVTM, CDR2 ANQGSEA. Trimming removed 7 bases from V and 0 bases from J; junction bases left unmatched: 13. In DNA form, the CDR3 reads TGCAGCGCTGTAGCCCCGGGACTAGCGGGGTCTAGCACAGATACGCAGTATTTT. It translates to CSAVAPGLAGSSTDTQYF.

This clone has a handful of counts. The chain employs TRBV6-6 and TRBJ1-5; perhaps TRBD1 as D (5 bases). V lost 6 bases, J lost 3 bases, and 18 bases lay in between. Germline values: CDR1 MNHNY, CDR2 SVGAGI (reference sequence). This CDR3 has 16 amino acids. The DNA of the CDR3 is TGTGCCAGCAGCCACCTCGATCAGGGTTCCAATCAGCCCCAGCATTTT. Translation gives CASSHLDQGSNQPQHF.

This rearrangement joins TRBV4-3 to TRBJ1-4; a weak D match, TRBD1 (6 bases). CDR1 LGHNA and CDR2 YSLEER come from the germline V gene. The germline V and J ends were trimmed by 3 bases and 8 bases, with 16 bases remaining between them. The CDR3 runs 15 residues. DNA for the CDR3: TGCGCCAGCAGCCATTACGGACAGATTGAGGAAAAACTGTTTTTT. Protein sequence: CASSHYGQIEEKLFF.

This chain connects TRBV7-2 to TRBJ1-1, with D perhaps TRBD1 (6 bases). There are 13 residues in the CDR3. Deletions cut 6 bases from V and 1 base from J, with 9 bases between. The germline gives CDR1 SGHTA, CDR2 FQGNSA. CDR3 sequence (DNA): TGTGCCAGCAGTCAACAGGGGAACACTGAAGCTTTCTTT. Translating it yields CASSQQGNTEAFF.

The CDR3 bases are TGTGCCAGCAGCGGACGGGGGAGCGGGGAGCTGTTTTTT. This encodes CASSGRGSGELFF. The chain carries TRBV11-3 and TRBJ2-2; D possibly corresponds to TRBD2 (6 bases). This CDR3 has 13 amino acids. Germline assignment: CDR1 SGHNT and CDR2 YENEEA. The V end was cut by 5 bases, the J end by 7 bases, with 11 bases between.

This chain joins TRBV5-6 and TRBJ1-2; 7 bases agree with TRBD1. V was clipped by 0 bases and J by 1 base; unmatched bases: 6. Germline CDR1 is SGHDT and CDR2 is YYEEEE. This CDR3 has 16 residues. CDR3 sequence (DNA): TGTGCCAGCAGCTTGGGACAGGGTTGGGTTAACTATGGCTACACCTTC. This translates into CASSLGQGWVNYGYTF.